This T cell receptor (beta chain) was documented in a study of T cell responses to AZD1222 COVID-19 vaccine. With V trimmed by 7 bases and J by 3 bases, 5 bases remained unmatched. CDR3 length: 13 amino acids. The germline gives CDR1 MGHDK, CDR2 SYGVNS. Clones were read by immunoSEQ multiplex PCR, and TCRdb kept only the in-frame ones, dropping some. The sample includes almost 95,000 clones, around 85% of them seen just once. Overall study results and limits: In a largely white British group with more females than males, clonal diversity was possibly underestimated.

Notes on this clone: The antigen is not known.

The receptor was derived from an adult who received the AZD1222 COVID-19 vaccine. The chain links TRBV25-1 to TRBJ1-1; 7 bases are shared with TRBD1. The sequencing used peripheral blood, collected 28 days after the second AZD1222 dose. The CDR3 region is CASKGGAYTEAFF. For the CDR3, the DNA is TGTGCCAGCAAAGGGGGCGCGTACACTGAAGCTTTCTTT.